This entry concerns a single TCR beta chain. Its antigen is currently unknown. The data were obtained in a study of cytomegalovirus exposure and HLA in healthy donors. Whole-study findings and limits: Researchers had no immune exposure information except CMV serostatus available. It was assumed in the presence/absence analyses that sequencing depth was roughly uniform across donors. As a later analysis revealed, the rate of TCR association differed by HLA locus, with DRB1 most and HLA-C fewest.

The primer mix had 60 Vbeta and 13 Jbeta primers. The protocol was immunoSEQ multiplex PCR, while the TCRdb copy is restricted to in-frame clones and leaves out a portion. The sample shows approximately 120,000 clones, roughly 83% of them seen only once. There are 13 residues in the CDR3. Germline V gene lookup returns CDR1 MDHEN and CDR2 SYDVKM. Trimming stripped 6 bases from V and 10 bases from J, with 15 bases between. The gene calls are TRBV28 and TRBJ1-4; D not resolved. The clonotype originates from a man between 18 and 35 years old in good health and CMV-seropositive. Sample: PBMCs. CDR3 sequence: CASSPLGARKLFF. As DNA, the CDR3 is TGTGCCAGCAGCCCGCTGGGCGCGAGAAAACTGTTTTTT. The full variable domain, in which reference TRBV28 and TRBJ1-4 provide the parts outside the CDR3, is DVKVTQSSRYLVKRTGEKVFLECVQDMDHENMFWYRQDPGLGLRLIYFSYDVKMKEKGDIPEGYSVSREKKERFSLILESASTNQTSMYLCASSPLGARKLFFGSGTQLSVL.